This entry concerns a single T cell receptor beta chain. Its antigen is currently not known. Base qualities are missing; no much larger clone stands one base away. The cysteine opens and the phenylalanine closes a CDR3 of 14 amino acids. Kept here is only the CDR3 DNA, which spans 42 bases and is read in frame from base 1. Per the germline V gene, SNHLY is the CDR1 and FYNNEI is the CDR2. Compared with germline, V lacks 6 bases and J lacks 1 base; bases without a gene match: 3. The immunoSEQ Assay, a bias-controlled multiplex PCR, was used to amplify TCRbeta CDR3 regions from genomic DNA. Regarding the original processing steps: Nucleated cell counts per sample were estimated from amplification of reference gene primers within the assay. Sequence reads were collapsed and filtered to measure the absolute abundance of every unique TCRbeta CDR3 rearrangement. Productive Simpson clonality was computed per sample as the square root of Simpson's diversity index over productive rearrangements. TCRdb mirrors the immuneACCESS table, restricted to in-frame sequences. Some clones are absent from its copies; in checked studies, under half trace to an unresolved V gene, and the reason for the others is unknown. V, J and clone size are those of that table, while D and trimming were read from the DNA. Recorded for this sample are roughly 120,000 clones; 85% of them occurred a single time. The ten biggest clones cover less than 1.5% of the sample.

This sample was included in a study of blood T cell repertoires in COVID-19 (dated by TCRdb to 2018 to 2021). Turning to the overall study: The collaborator samples originated in the United States, Italy and Spain and spanned the acute and convalescent phases of COVID-19. Samples were obtained from the ongoing ImmuneRACE study (first 160 participants) and from 950 to 1,500 subjects provided by 6 global collaborators. Where available, HLA class I and class II types were taken from metadata supplied by the sample provider and were not determined by assay-based typing. Deeply sampled blood TCRbeta repertoires from subjects exposed to, actively infected with, or recovered from COVID-19 were included in the dataset. The material from the prospective study consisted of cDNA or gDNA derived from T cells, B-cell-depleted T cells, or PBMCs. Nearly every sample came with metadata listing a de-identified subject ID, COVID-19 status, age in years and sex. The repertoires were released in a freely available public database intended as a resource for research on the immune response to SARS-CoV-2.

The full study reports these points: The amount of clinical and demographic metadata varied by source and participant and was provided uncurated.

The collaborating institutions used their own protocols to collect whole blood in K2EDTA tubes. For TCRbeta analysis, collaborator samples were shipped as frozen whole blood, as isolated PBMCs, or as DNA extracted from either sample type. The sample taken for sequencing was peripheral blood. The sequence came from a man aged 35 to 55 with acute or convalescent COVID-19. This chain is built from TRBV2 and TRBJ2-7; TRBD1 lines up with 10 middle nucleotides. The bases are TGTGCCAGCAGGGGACAGGGGTCTTCCTACGAGCAGTACTTC. The encoded protein is CASRGQGSSYEQYF.